These T cell receptor beta chains were read from a single sample in a study of blood T cell repertoires in COVID-19. TCRdb's table, derived via immunoSEQ multiplex PCR, lists solely in-frame clones and lacks some. Seen here are about 150,000 clones, 75% to 90% observed once, and the top ten hold roughly 13%. The sample was peripheral blood. The receptors here all came from a man aged 18 to 30 with COVID-19, enrolled during active disease. The CDR3 runs from the conserved cysteine through the conserved F or W. The D gene is left open where the match is weak. The size of a clone is reported for some rows only, either as once, few or many, or as a class for expanded clones.

v_gene	abundance	j_gene	d_gene	CDR3nt	CDR3aa
TRBV7-8	-	TRBJ2-4	-	TGTGCCAGCAGCTTAGCCGCCCCAGGGAGGATTCAGTACTTC	CASSLAAPGRIQYF
TRBV27	-	TRBJ2-3	-	TGTGCCAGCAGTTTCATCGCGGGGACAGATACGCAGTATTTT	CASSFIAGTDTQYF
TRBV7-6	-	TRBJ2-1	-	TGTGCCAGCAGCTTTTTGATAGCGAAATACAATGAGCAGTTCTTC	CASSFLIAKYNEQFF
TRBV4-1	-	TRBJ2-5	-	TGCGCCAGCAGCCAAGCTGGCGGGGACAGCATGATTGAGACCCAGTACTTC	CASSQAGGDSMIETQYF
TRBV6-6	once	TRBJ1-5	-	TGTGCCAGCAGTTATGCAGGGAACAGCAATCAGCCCCAGCATTTT	CASSYAGNSNQPQHF
TRBV11-2	once	TRBJ1-3	TRBD1	TGTGCCAGCAGCTTAGGACCAGGGGGCGGTGGAAACACCATATATTTT	CASSLGPGGGGNTIYF
TRBV7-6	-	TRBJ2-2	-	TGTGCCAGCAGCACCTACGAATCTACCGGGGAGCTGTTTTTT	CASSTYESTGELFF
TRBV28	few	TRBJ2-6	TRBD1	TGTGCCAGCAGGTCTACAGGGGGCCCTGGGGCCAACGTCCTGACTTTC	CASRSTGGPGANVLTF
TRBV11-3	-	TRBJ2-2	TRBD1	TGTGCCAGCAGCTTGGGACAGGGGGCCGGGGAGCTGTTTTTT	CASSLGQGAGELFF
TRBV14	-	TRBJ2-7	TRBD2	TGTGCCAGCAGCCACCTAACAAGGGGGACTAGCGGATACTCCTACGAGCAGTACTTC	CASSHLTRGTSGYSYEQYF
TRBV4-1	once	TRBJ1-2	TRBD1	TGCGCCAGCAGCCAAGAAATCGGGCAGGGGGCTTCGGGCTATGGCTACACCTTC	CASSQEIGQGASGYGYTF
TRBV13	-	TRBJ2-1	-	TGTGCCAGCAGCTTACTCAATGAGCAGTTCTTC	CASSLLNEQFF
TRBV4-1	-	TRBJ1-6	-	TGCGCCAGCAGCCAAAATACAGGGCTTAATTCACCCCTCCACTTT	CASSQNTGLNSPLHF
TRBV28	-	TRBJ1-5	TRBD1	TGTGCCAGCAGTTTAAACACAGGGGTTAGCAATCAGCCCCAGCATTTT	CASSLNTGVSNQPQHF
TRBV24-1	-	TRBJ2-2	TRBD1	TGTGCCACCGGTGGGACAGGGTATAAGCTGTTTTTT	CATGGTGYKLFF
TRBV9	-	TRBJ2-7	-	TGTGCCAGCAGCCCTGGCACCCCGGGAGTCAGCTACGAGCAGTACTTC	CASSPGTPGVSYEQYF
TRBV23-1	-	TRBJ1-2	-	TGCGCCACCCCGGGTGGGGGCGCGAATGGCTACACCTTC	CATPGGGANGYTF
TRBV7-9	-	TRBJ1-1	TRBD1	TGTGCCAGCAGCGCGACCCGACAGGGGAACACTGAAGCTTTCTTT	CASSATRQGNTEAFF
TRBV6-2/TRBV6-3	once	TRBJ2-3	TRBD2	TGTGCCAGCAGCCGACTTCCGGGACTAGCGACTAGCACAGATACGCAGTATTTT	CASSRLPGLATSTDTQYF
TRBV28	-	TRBJ2-6	TRBD1	TGTGCCAGCAGTTCGCAGGGGGCTTGGGCCAACGTCCTGACTTTC	CASSSQGAWANVLTF
TRBV27	-	TRBJ1-5	-	TGTGCCAGCAGAGGCGGGGACCACAATCAGCCCCAGCATTTT	CASRGGDHNQPQHF
TRBV6-2/TRBV6-3	-	TRBJ1-5	-	TGTGCCAGCAGTTACGCGGCCAGAGACAATCAGCCCCAGCATTTT	CASSYAARDNQPQHF
TRBV30	-	TRBJ1-4	-	TGTGCCTGGAGAAGACGACCAGGCTTCAGAGAAAAACTGCTTTTT	CAWRRRPGFREKLLF
TRBV18	-	TRBJ2-5	-	TGTGCCAGCTCCCTAGCTACGCCAATACAAGAGACCCAGTACTTC	CASSLATPIQETQYF
TRBV10-2	-	TRBJ2-7	-	TGCGCCAGCAGTGAAGTTGGTGGCAGCTCCTACGAGCAGTACTTC	CASSEVGGSSYEQYF
TRBV12-5	-	TRBJ2-1	TRBD1	TGTGCTAGTGGTGAAGGGACAGGCAGGCCCCTGAGGGAGCAGTTCTTC	CASGEGTGRPLREQFF
TRBV2	-	TRBJ2-3	TRBD1	TGTGCCAGCAGTTGGACAGGGGGCACAGATACGCAGTATTTT	CASSWTGGTDTQYF
TRBV29-1	-	TRBJ2-5	TRBD1	TGCAGCGTTGAAGATCGCGGCAGGGGGCATGAGACCCAGTACTTC	CSVEDRGRGHETQYF